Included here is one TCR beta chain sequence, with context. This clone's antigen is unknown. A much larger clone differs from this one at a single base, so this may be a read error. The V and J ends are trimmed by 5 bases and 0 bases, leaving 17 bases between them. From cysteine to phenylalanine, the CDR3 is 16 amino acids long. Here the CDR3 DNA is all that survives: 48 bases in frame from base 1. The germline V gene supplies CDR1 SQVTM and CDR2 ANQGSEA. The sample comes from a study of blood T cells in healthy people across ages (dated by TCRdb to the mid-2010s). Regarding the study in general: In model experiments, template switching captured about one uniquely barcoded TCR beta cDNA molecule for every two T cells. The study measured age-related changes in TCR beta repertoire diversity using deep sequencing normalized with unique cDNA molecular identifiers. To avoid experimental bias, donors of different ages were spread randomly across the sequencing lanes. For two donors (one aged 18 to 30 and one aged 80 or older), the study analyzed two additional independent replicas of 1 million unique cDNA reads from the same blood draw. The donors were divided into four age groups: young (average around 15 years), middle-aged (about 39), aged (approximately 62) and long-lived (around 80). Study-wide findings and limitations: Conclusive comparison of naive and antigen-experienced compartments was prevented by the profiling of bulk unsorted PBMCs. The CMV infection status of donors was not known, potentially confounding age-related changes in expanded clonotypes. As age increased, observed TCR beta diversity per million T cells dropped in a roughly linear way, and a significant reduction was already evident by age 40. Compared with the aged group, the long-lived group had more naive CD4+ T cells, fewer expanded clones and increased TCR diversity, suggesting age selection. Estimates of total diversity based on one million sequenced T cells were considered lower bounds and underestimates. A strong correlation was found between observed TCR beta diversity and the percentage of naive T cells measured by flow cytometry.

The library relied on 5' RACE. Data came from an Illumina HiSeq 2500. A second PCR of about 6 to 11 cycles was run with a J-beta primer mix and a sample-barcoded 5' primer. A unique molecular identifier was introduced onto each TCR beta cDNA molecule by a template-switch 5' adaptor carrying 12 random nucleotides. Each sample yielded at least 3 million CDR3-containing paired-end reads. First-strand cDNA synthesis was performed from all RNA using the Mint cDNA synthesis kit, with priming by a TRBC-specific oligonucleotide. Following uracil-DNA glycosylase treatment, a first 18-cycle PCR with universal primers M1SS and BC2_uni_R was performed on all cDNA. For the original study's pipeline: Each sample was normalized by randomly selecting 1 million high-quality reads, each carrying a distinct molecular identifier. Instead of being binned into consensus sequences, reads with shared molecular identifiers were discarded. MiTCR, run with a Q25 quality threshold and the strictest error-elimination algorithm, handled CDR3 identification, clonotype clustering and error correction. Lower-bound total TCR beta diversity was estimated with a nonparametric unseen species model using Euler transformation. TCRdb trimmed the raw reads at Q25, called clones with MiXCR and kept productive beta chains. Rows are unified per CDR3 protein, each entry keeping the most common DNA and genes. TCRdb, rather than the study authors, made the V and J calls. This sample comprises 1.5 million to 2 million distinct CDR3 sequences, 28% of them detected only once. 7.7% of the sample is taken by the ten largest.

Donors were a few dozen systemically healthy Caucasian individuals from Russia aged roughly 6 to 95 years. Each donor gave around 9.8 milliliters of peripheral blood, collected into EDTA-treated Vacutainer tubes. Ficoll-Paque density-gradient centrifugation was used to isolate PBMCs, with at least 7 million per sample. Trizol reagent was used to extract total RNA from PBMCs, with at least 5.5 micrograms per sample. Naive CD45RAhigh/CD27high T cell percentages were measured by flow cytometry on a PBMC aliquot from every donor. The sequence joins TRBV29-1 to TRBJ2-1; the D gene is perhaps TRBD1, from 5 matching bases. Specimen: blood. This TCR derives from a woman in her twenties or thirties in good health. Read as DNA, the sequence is TGCAGCGTTATTACAAGGGGCCAAAGCTCCTACAATGAGCAGTTCTTC. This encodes CSVITRGQSSYNEQFF.